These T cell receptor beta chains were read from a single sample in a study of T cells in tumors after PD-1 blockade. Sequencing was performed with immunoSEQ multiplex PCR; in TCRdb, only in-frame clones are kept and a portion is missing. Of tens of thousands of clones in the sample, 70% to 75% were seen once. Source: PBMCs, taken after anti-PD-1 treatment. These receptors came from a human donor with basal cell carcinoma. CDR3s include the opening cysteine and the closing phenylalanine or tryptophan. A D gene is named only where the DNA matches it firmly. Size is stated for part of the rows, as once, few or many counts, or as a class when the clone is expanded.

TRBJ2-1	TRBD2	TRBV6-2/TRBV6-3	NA	TGTGCCAGCAGTTCCCGCGGTAGCGGGAGATTGTCGCAGTTCTTC	CASSSRGSGRLSQFF
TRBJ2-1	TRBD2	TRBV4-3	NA	TGCGCCAGCAGCCTCTTCTCCGGGACTAGCGGGGGCTACAATGAGCAGTTCTTC	CASSLFSGTSGGYNEQFF
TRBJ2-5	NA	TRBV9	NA	TGTGCCAGCAGCCTCCGGTCGGGCCCTCTTGAGACCCAGTACTTC	CASSLRSGPLETQYF
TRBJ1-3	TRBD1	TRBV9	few	TGTGCCAGCAGCGCCGCAGACAGGGGATCTGGAAACACCATATATTTT	CASSAADRGSGNTIYF
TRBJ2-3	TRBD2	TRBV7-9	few	TGTGCCAGCAGCTTAGGGACTAGCGGGACAGATACGCAGTATTTT	CASSLGTSGTDTQYF
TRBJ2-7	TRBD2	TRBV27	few	TGTGCCAGCAGAAAGGGACTAGCGGCCGAGCAGTACTTC	CASRKGLAAEQYF
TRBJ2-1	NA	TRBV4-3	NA	TGCGCCAGCAGCCAAGGACAGGTTTCATCAAATGAGCAGTTCTTC	CASSQGQVSSNEQFF
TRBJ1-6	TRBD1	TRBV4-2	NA	TGTGCCAGCAGCCAAGTCACGACAGGGGGCCGTAATTCACCCCTCCACTTT	CASSQVTTGGRNSPLHF
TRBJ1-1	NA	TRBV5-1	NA	TGCGCCAGCACCAAAAGGGAGGGAGGGAACACTGAAGCTTTCTTT	CASTKREGGNTEAFF
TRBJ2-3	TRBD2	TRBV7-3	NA	TGTGCCAGCAGCTTAACGGGTCGGACTAGCGGGAGGGGAACAGATACGCAGTATTTT	CASSLTGRTSGRGTDTQYF
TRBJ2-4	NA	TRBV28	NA	TGTGCCAGCAGTTTAATCACCAGTCAAAACATTCAGTACTTC	CASSLITSQNIQYF
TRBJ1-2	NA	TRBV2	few	TGTGCCAGCAGTGGGGACACTGTGTGGTATGGCTACACCTTC	CASSGDTVWYGYTF
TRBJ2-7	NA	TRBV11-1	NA	TGTGCCAGCAGCCAATCCGGGACAGTGACTAGGGAGCAGTACTTC	CASSQSGTVTREQYF
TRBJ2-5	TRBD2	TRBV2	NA	TGTGCCAGCAGAGCCGGGACTAGCGGGACTGAGACCCAGTACTTC	CASRAGTSGTETQYF
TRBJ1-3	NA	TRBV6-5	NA	TGTGCCAGCAGACCCTCGGGCTCTGGAAACACCATATATTTT	CASRPSGSGNTIYF
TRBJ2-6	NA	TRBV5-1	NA	TGCGCCAGCAGCTTACAAATTTCCGGGACTGGGGCCAACGTCCTGACTTTC	CASSLQISGTGANVLTF
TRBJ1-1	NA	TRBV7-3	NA	TGTGCCAGCAGCTGGAGGGGGAGGGGTGAAGCTTTCTTT	CASSWRGRGEAFF
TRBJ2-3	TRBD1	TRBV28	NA	TGTGCCAGCAGTCAATCCCCACAGGGGATCTATACGCAGTATTTT	CASSQSPQGIYTQYF
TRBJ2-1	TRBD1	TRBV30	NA	TGTGCCAGCCTACCCGGGACAGGGGGGAACAATGAGCAGTTCTTC	CASLPGTGGNNEQFF
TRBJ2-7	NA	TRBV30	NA	TGTGCCTGGACCCCGGGCCCGGAGGACCACGAGCAGTACTTC	CAWTPGPEDHEQYF
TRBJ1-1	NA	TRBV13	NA	TGTGCCAGCAGCCCGTCGCGGGGGACTGAAGCTTTCTTT	CASSPSRGTEAFF
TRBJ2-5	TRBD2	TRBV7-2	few	TGTGCCAGCAGTTTCCCGGTAGAGGCTAGCGGAAACGAGAGAATGGCCCAGTACTTC	CASSFPVEASGNERMAQYF
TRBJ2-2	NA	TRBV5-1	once	TGCGCCAGCAGCTTGGCCGGGTCTCCGAACACCGGGGAGCTGTTTTTT	CASSLAGSPNTGELFF
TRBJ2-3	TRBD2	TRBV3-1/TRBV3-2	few	TGTGCCAGCAGCCAAGAACTGGGACTAGCGGGGGTAGATACGCAGTATTTT	CASSQELGLAGVDTQYF
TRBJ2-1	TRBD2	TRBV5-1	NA	TGCGCCAGCAGCCCGGGACTAGCGGGAGGGCCCGACAATGAGCAGTTCTTC	CASSPGLAGGPDNEQFF
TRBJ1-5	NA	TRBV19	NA	TGTGCCAGTAGTATATTGGGTCAGCCCCAGCATTTT	CASSILGQPQHF
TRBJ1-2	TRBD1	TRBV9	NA	TGTGCCAGCAGCGTAGGTACAGGGGTCTATGGCTACACCTTC	CASSVGTGVYGYTF
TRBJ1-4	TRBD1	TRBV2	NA	TGTGCCAGCAGTGAAGGGACAGGGTATGAAAAACTGTTTTTT	CASSEGTGYEKLFF
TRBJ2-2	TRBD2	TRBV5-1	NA	TGCGCCAGCAGCTTGGGGCTAGCGGGAGCCCCCGGGGAGCTGTTTTTT	CASSLGLAGAPGELFF
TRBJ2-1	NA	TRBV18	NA	TGTGCCAGCTCACCAACAGCGGGCTCTTACAATGAGCAGTTCTTC	CASSPTAGSYNEQFF
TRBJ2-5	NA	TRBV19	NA	TGTGCCAGTAGCGACAGTTGGGAGACCCAGTACTTC	CASSDSWETQYF
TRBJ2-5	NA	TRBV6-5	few	TGTGCCAGCAGTTACGAGGTCCAAGAGACCCAGTACTTC	CASSYEVQETQYF
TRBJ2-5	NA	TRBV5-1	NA	TGCGCCAGCAGCTTGGATACGCGGAAGGCGACCCAGTACTTC	CASSLDTRKATQYF
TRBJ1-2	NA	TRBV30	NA	TGTGCCTGGTCCATCAGGGCGGGTGGCTACACCTTC	CAWSIRAGGYTF
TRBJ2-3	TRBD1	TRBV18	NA	TGTGCCAGCTCCCCCCTAGGACAGGCCGCCACAGATACGCAGTATTTT	CASSPLGQAATDTQYF
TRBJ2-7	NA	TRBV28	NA	TGTGCCAGCAGCCTCCCCAGCTCCTACGAGCAGTACTTC	CASSLPSSYEQYF
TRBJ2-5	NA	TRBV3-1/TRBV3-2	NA	TGTGCCAGCAGCCAAGCTAGCCGAGAGACCCAGTACTTC	CASSQASRETQYF
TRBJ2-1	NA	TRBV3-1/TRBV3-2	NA	TGTGCCAGCAGCCAGGCCCAAGAGCAGTTCTTC	CASSQAQEQFF
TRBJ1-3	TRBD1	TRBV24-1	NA	TGTGCCACCAGTGATGCACAGGGGGCTGGAAACACCATATATTTT	CATSDAQGAGNTIYF
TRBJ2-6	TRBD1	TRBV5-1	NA	TGCGCCAGCAGCTTGTCATACAGGGGCCGCTCTGGGGCCAACGTCCTGACTTTC	CASSLSYRGRSGANVLTF
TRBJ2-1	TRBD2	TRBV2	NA	TGTGCCAGCAGGCCGGGACTAGTTTCGGCCGTCTTC	CASRPGLVSAVF
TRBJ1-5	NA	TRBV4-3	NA	TGCGCCAGCAGCCAAGCGAAGGGGTCGTTAACAAATCAGCCCCAGCATTTT	CASSQAKGSLTNQPQHF